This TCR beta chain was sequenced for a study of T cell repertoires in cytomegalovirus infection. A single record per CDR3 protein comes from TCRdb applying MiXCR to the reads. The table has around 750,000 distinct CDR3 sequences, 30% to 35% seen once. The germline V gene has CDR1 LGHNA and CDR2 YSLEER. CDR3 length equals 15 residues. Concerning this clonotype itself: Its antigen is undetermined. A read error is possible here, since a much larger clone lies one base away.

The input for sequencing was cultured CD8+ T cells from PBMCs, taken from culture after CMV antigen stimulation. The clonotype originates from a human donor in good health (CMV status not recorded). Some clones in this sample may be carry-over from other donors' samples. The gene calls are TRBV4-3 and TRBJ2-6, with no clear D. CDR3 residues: CASSQVFSGTNVLTF. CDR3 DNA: TGCGCCAGCAGCCAAGTATTCTCTGGGACCAACGTCCTGACTTTC.